A single sample gave rise to the 21 T cell receptor beta chains below, sequenced in a study of blood T cell repertoires in COVID-19. Only in-frame clones appear in the TCRdb table, and some are missing; sequencing was by immunoSEQ multiplex PCR. The top ten clones hold 8% to 13% of a sample with approximately 200,000 clones, approximately 80% of them seen once. The sequenced material came from peripheral blood. These receptors were collected from an elderly woman with acute or convalescent COVID-19.

The rearrangement links TRBV6-2 or TRBV6-3 to TRBJ2-3, with 8 nucleotides matching TRBD2. Unmatched junction bases numbered 5, after V lost 4 bases and J lost 2 bases. The CDR3 contains 15 residues. Per germline, CDR1 MNHEY and CDR2 SVGEGT. The CDR3 is CASSSPGRATDTQYF. The CDR3 region has the DNA TGTGCCAGCAGTTCGCCCGGGAGGGCCACAGATACGCAGTATTTT.

This chain joins TRBV4-3 and TRBJ2-5; D is perhaps TRBD2 (7 bases). The CDR3 extends over 16 amino acids. Germline V gene data show CDR1 as LGHNA and CDR2 as YSLEER. Trimming removed 0 bases at V and 5 bases at J, with 16 bases between. For the CDR3, the DNA is TGCGCCAGCAGCCAAGATATGAGGGGGGGCGCGGAGACCCAGTACTTC. Its translation: CASSQDMRGGAETQYF.

Worth noting for this clone: Within the sample, other DNA sequences also encode this same CDR3. This rearrangement joins TRBV9 to TRBJ2-1; D might be TRBD2 (6 bases). Germline V CDR1 and CDR2: SGDLS, YYNGEE. V lost 0 bases to trimming and J lost 3 bases, with 7 bases between them. The length of the CDR3 is 14 residues. CDR3 coding DNA: TGTGCCAGCAGCGTAGGCGGGGACTACAATGAGCAGTTCTTC. Amino acids: CASSVGGDYNEQFF.

This chain uses TRBV4-3 with TRBJ1-4; weak D call: TRBD1 (5 bases). Germline CDR1 and CDR2: LGHNA and YSLEER. This CDR3 spans 13 amino acids. The ends were cut back, 6 bases at V and 8 bases at J, with 13 bases in the middle. The CDR3 is CASRGRGEEKLFF. The CDR3, as DNA: TGCGCCAGCAGGGGGCGGGGGGAAGAAAAACTGTTTTTT.

The chain is built from TRBV5-6 and TRBJ1-1, with D uncertain. The V gene lost 5 bases and the J gene lost 5 bases, with 13 bases spanning the gap. CDR3 length equals 13 residues. Germline CDR1 reads SGHDT; CDR2 reads YYEEEE. The CDR3 sequence is CASRSRRGTEAFF. The CDR3 nucleotides read TGTGCCAGCAGGTCCCGCCGGGGAACTGAAGCTTTCTTT.

This chain joins TRBV5-8 and TRBJ2-5; a possible D gene is TRBD2 (6 bases). This CDR3 comprises 15 residues. The germline V and J ends were trimmed by 0 bases and 5 bases, with 14 bases remaining between them. Germline V gene data show CDR1 as SGHTS and CDR2 as YDEGEE. The CDR3 loop is CASSLEGREFETQYF. CDR3 DNA: TGTGCCAGCAGCTTGGAAGGTCGGGAGTTCGAGACCCAGTACTTC.

V gene TRBV11-3 combines with J gene TRBJ2-2; D may be TRBD2 (6 bases). CDR3 size: 16 residues. Germline-derived CDR1 and CDR2 are SGHNT and YENEEA. V gave up 3 bases and J gave up 4 bases, with 15 bases separating them. This CDR3 is CASSLRWEAGTGELFF. CDR3 DNA sequence: TGTGCCAGCAGCTTGCGATGGGAGGCGGGCACCGGGGAGCTGTTTTTT.

This sequence joins TRBV19 and TRBJ2-1, with D tentatively TRBD2 (5 bases). Per germline, CDR1 LNHDA and CDR2 SQIVND (reference sequence). With 4 bases removed from V and 0 bases from J, the gap between germline ends came to 13 bases. The CDR3 covers 16 residues. CDR3 sequence reads: CASSRVALSSYNEQFF. CDR3 nucleotides: TGTGCCAGTAGTAGGGTAGCGCTCAGCTCCTACAATGAGCAGTTCTTC.

V and J are TRBV19 and TRBJ1-3; the D gene is possibly TRBD1 (5 bases). The CDR3 has 16 residues. The germline gives CDR1 LNHDA, CDR2 SQIVND (reference sequence). With 3 bases removed from V and 0 bases from J, the gap between germline ends came to 12 bases. Here the CDR3 DNA reads TGTGCCAGTAGTATGATGAGGGGAGGCTCTGGAAACACCATATATTTT. It codes for CASSMMRGGSGNTIYF.

The chain employs TRBV24-1 and TRBJ2-2; D possibly corresponds to TRBD2 (5 bases). The length of the CDR3 is 15 residues. The germline CDR1 and CDR2 sequences are KGHDR and SFDVKD. The V gene lost 3 bases and the J gene lost 1 base, with 8 bases spanning the gap. CDR3 sequence reads: CATSDPRGNTGELFF. The CDR3 bases are TGTGCCACCAGTGATCCCCGGGGGAACACCGGGGAGCTGTTTTTT.

The CDR3 spells CASSATSGGPTSTDTQYF. In DNA, the CDR3 is TGTGCCAGCAGTGCGACTAGCGGGGGACCAACTAGCACAGATACGCAGTATTTT. V usage is TRBV6-1 and J usage is TRBJ2-3; 12 bases line up with TRBD2. This CDR3 contains 18 residues. V was pared by 4 bases and J by 0 bases, with 8 bases of the junction left unmatched. The V gene's germline CDR1 is MNHNS and CDR2 SASEGT.

This rearrangement joins TRBV21-1 to TRBJ1-5; the D call of TRBD1 is as the table states it, not checked on the DNA. TRBV21-1 is a recognized pseudogene. The CDR3 has 17 amino acids. Written as DNA, the CDR3 is TGTGCCAGCAGCTCCCGAGAGGGACAGGGGGGACGTCAGCCCCAGCATTTT. This translates into CASSSREGQGGRQPQHF.

This chain joins TRBV6-6 and TRBJ1-2; 10 bases map to TRBD1. V shed 4 bases and J 8 bases; nucleotides not matched to a gene: 10. This CDR3 comprises 15 residues. Germline CDR1 and CDR2: MNHNY and SVGAGI (reference sequence). The CDR3 DNA is TGTGCCAGCAGTTCTGTGTCAGGGACAGGGGACGGCTACACCTTC. This sequence encodes CASSSVSGTGDGYTF.

The J gene is TRBJ2-5, the V gene TRBV27, with TRBD1 as a possible D gene (5 bases). Germline V gene lookup returns CDR1 MNHEY and CDR2 SMNVEV (reference sequence). The CDR3 has 17 amino acids. Deletions cut 2 bases from V and 0 bases from J, with 16 bases between. CDR3 sequence (DNA): TGTGCCAGCAGTTTAAACGCCGGTGGGGCCTACCAAGAGACCCAGTACTTC. The encoded protein is CASSLNAGGAYQETQYF.

The chain combines TRBV2 with TRBJ2-3; TRBD1 might be the D (5 bases). CDR3 length: 15 amino acids. The germline V gene has CDR1 SNHLY and CDR2 FYNNEI. Trimming shortened V by 7 bases and J by 2 bases, and 16 bases separated the two germline ends. In DNA form, the CDR3 reads TGTGCCAGCACTCCCCAGGGTAGAGCCACAGATACGCAGTATTTT. It translates to CASTPQGRATDTQYF.

This sequence joins TRBV30 and TRBJ1-6; D is ambiguous. The germline V gene encodes CDR1 GTSNPN and CDR2 SVGIG (reference sequence). Trimming left V 1 base short and J 7 bases short, with 11 bases between. The CDR3 is 14 amino acids. This CDR3 reads CAWSASPGNSPLHF. CDR3 nucleotides: TGTGCCTGGAGTGCCTCCCCGGGGAATTCACCCCTCCACTTT.

This chain connects TRBV2 to TRBJ2-7; 12 bases are a match to TRBD2. The V segment lost 5 bases and the J segment 3 bases; nucleotides outside the gene matches: 5. Germline lookup yields CDR1 SNHLY and CDR2 FYNNEI. The CDR3 runs 15 residues. The CDR3 DNA is TGTGCCAGCAGTCCCAGGACTAGCGGGAACTACGAGCAGTACTTC. Residues: CASSPRTSGNYEQYF.

About this clone: Additional DNA sequences in this sample encode the identical CDR3. The rearrangement joins TRBV5-1 to TRBJ2-3, with TRBD1 as a possible D gene (6 bases). Germline CDR1 SGHRS, CDR2 YFSETQ. The CDR3 spans 14 residues. With 2 bases removed from V and 2 bases from J, the gap between germline ends came to 9 bases. CDR3 protein: CASSLGQNTDTQYF. CDR3 nucleotide sequence: TGCGCCAGCAGCTTAGGACAGAACACAGATACGCAGTATTTT.

The chain recombines TRBV19 with TRBJ1-3; 7 bases are a match to TRBD1. Per the germline V gene, CDR1 is LNHDA and CDR2 is SQIVND (reference sequence). CDR3 length: 16 amino acids. After removal of 1 base from V and 1 base from J, the junction contained 4 bases not matched to a gene. The CDR3, as DNA: TGTGCCAGTAGTATAGTTACAGGGGAATCTGGAAACACCATATATTTT. It codes for CASSIVTGESGNTIYF.

The chain carries TRBV4-1 and TRBJ2-7, with 7 bases matching TRBD2. V was clipped by 4 bases and J by 4 bases; unmatched bases: 13. The CDR3 consists of 16 residues. Germline loops: CDR1 MGHRA, CDR2 YSYEKL. CDR3 amino acids: CASSPTPLAAQYEQYF. The CDR3 DNA is TGCGCCAGCAGCCCTACCCCTCTAGCGGCGCAATACGAGCAGTACTTC.

The chain couples TRBV19 to TRBJ2-3; 9 bases line up with TRBD1. Trimming took 5 bases from V and 1 from J; bases not matched to a gene: 4. The length of the CDR3 is 15 residues. The germline V gene encodes CDR1 LNHDA and CDR2 SQIVND (reference sequence). In DNA form, the CDR3 reads TGTGCCAGTAGTCCCCGGGACAGGGGCACAGATACGCAGTATTTT. The encoded protein is CASSPRDRGTDTQYF.